The entry below gives a single T cell receptor (beta chain) sequence along with its context. A sample-barcoded 5' primer and a J-beta primer mix were used in a second PCR of roughly 7 to 11 cycles. A template-switch adaptor with 12 random nucleotides tagged each cDNA molecule. One entry per CDR3 protein results from TCRdb running MiXCR on the 5' RACE reads. The table includes around 820,000 distinct CDR3 sequences, approximately 25% detected once. This specimen belongs to a study of blood T cells in healthy people across ages. The V and J ends lost 0 bases and 7 bases respectively, with 10 bases between them. CDR3 size: 14 residues. In germline, CDR1 is MGHRA, CDR2 YSYEKL. A further study also used this sample, focusing on T cells of mothers and their children.

This chain links TRBV4-1 with TRBJ2-4, with D uncertain. The sequencing input was blood. This TCR was sampled from a boy between 5 and 17 years old in good health. The CDR3 protein is CASSQDVPLNIQYF. CDR3 sequence (DNA): TGCGCCAGCAGCCAAGATGTTCCCCTGAACATTCAGTACTTC.